The 10 T cell receptor beta chains reported below all come from one sample, sequenced in a study of T cell responses to AZD1222 COVID-19 vaccine. Sequenced by immunoSEQ multiplex PCR; TCRdb stores in-frame clones only, minus some. The data show some 62,000 clones, about 74% seen once. The starting material was peripheral blood, obtained on day 0 of AZD1222 vaccination. The receptors shown here come from an adult in good health.

This sequence joins TRBV18 and TRBJ1-1, with 7 bases lining up with TRBD1. V shed 0 bases and J 4 bases; nucleotides not matched to a gene: 2. CDR1 and CDR2 from the germline V gene are KGHSH and LQKENI. CDR3 size: 14 residues. This CDR3 is CASSPPTGLTEAFF. DNA of the CDR3: TGTGCCAGCTCACCACCGACAGGGCTCACTGAAGCTTTCTTT.

The chain is built from TRBV19 and TRBJ2-3; 7 bases are shared with TRBD2. Germline-derived CDR1 and CDR2 are LNHDA and SQIVND (reference sequence). With V trimmed by 3 bases and J by 6 bases, 6 bases remained unmatched. This CDR3 spans 14 amino acids. The CDR3 here is CASSMGGTLDTQYF. CDR3 sequence (DNA): TGTGCCAGTAGTATGGGAGGGACGCTGGATACGCAGTATTTT.

The genes are TRBV18 and TRBJ1-2; D is perhaps TRBD1 (6 bases). CDR3 size: 14 residues. V was shortened by 3 bases and J by 4 bases, with 12 bases between the two germline ends. Germline-derived CDR1 and CDR2 are KGHSH and LQKENI. The CDR3 here is CASSPSDRSYGYTF. The CDR3 DNA reads as TGTGCCAGCTCACCGAGTGACAGGAGCTATGGCTACACCTTC.

This clone was seen a few times. The chain uses TRBV4-1 and TRBJ1-5; no clear D. The CDR3 has 17 amino acids. Germline loops: CDR1 MGHRA, CDR2 YSYEKL. The V end lost 0 bases, the J end lost 0 bases, and 12 bases lay between the germline ends. The CDR3 here is CASSQDSAGYSNQPQHF. The CDR3, as DNA: TGCGCCAGCAGCCAAGATAGCGCTGGCTATAGCAATCAGCCCCAGCATTTT.

The chain combines TRBV4-3 with TRBJ2-1; TRBD1 aligns across 8 bases. The CDR3 is 14 residues long. Germline loops: CDR1 LGHNA, CDR2 YSLEER. The V gene end was trimmed by 4 bases and the J gene end by 5 bases; junction bases not matched to a gene: 4. The CDR3 is CASSLGQANNEQFF. The CDR3 bases are TGCGCCAGCAGCCTGGGACAGGCTAACAATGAGCAGTTCTTC.

The chain recombines TRBV29-1 with TRBJ2-5; TRBD1 matches at 10 bases. CDR3 length equals 13 residues. V trimming: 7 bases; J trimming: 3 bases; junction bases outside the gene matches: 5. Germline lookup yields CDR1 SQVTM and CDR2 ANQGSEA. The CDR3 here is CSAGQGNEETQYF. CDR3 in DNA: TGCAGCGCGGGACAGGGGAATGAAGAGACCCAGTACTTC. The full variable domain, its missing parts supplied by reference TRBV29-1 and TRBJ2-5, is SAVISQKPSRDICQRGTSLTIQCQVDSQVTMMFWYRQQPGQSLTLIATANQGSEATYESGFVIDKFPISRPNLTFSTLTVSNMSPEDSSIYLCSAGQGNEETQYFGPGTRLLVL.

V gene TRBV13 combines with J gene TRBJ1-1, with a weak D call TRBD1 (5 bases). Per the germline V gene, CDR1 is PRHDT and CDR2 is FYEKMQ (reference sequence). This CDR3 has 12 amino acids. V was cut by 5 bases and J by 5 bases, with 9 bases left in between. Here the CDR3 DNA reads TGTGCCAGCAGCCCAGACAGAACTGAAGCTTTCTTT. Its translation is CASSPDRTEAFF.

The J gene is TRBJ1-1, the V gene TRBV7-9, with TRBD1 as a possible D gene (6 bases). Germline CDR1 and CDR2: SEHNR and FQNEAQ (reference sequence). This CDR3 is built from 12 residues. V lost 4 bases, J lost 4 bases, and 7 bases lay in between. The CDR3 sequence is CASSSGVTEAFF. CDR3 sequence (DNA): TGTGCCAGCAGCTCAGGGGTCACTGAAGCTTTCTTT.

The CDR3 DNA follows: TGTGCCAGCAGCTTAACCCCGGACGGGTGGCCCCTCCACTTT. It yields the protein CASSLTPDGWPLHF. This rearrangement joins TRBV11-2 to TRBJ1-6; no firm D call. Trimming shortened V by 2 bases and J by 13 bases, and 15 bases separated the two germline ends. This CDR3 contains 14 residues. Germline V CDR1 and CDR2: SGHAT, FQNNGV.

The chain recombines TRBV4-2 with TRBJ1-4; D remains ambiguous. The length of the CDR3 is 16 residues. V lost 1 base, J lost 5 bases, and 14 bases lay in between. Germline values: CDR1 LGHNA, CDR2 YNFKEQ. The CDR3 DNA reads TGTGCCAGCAGCCAAGTCACCGGGCCCCCAAATGAAAAACTGTTTTTT. Amino acids: CASSQVTGPPNEKLFF.